Included here is one T cell receptor (beta chain) sequence, with context. The data were obtained in a study of control samples from healthy donors and cancer patients. This CDR3 has 16 amino acids. Trimming removed 7 bases from V and 2 bases from J, with 17 bases in between. Germline loops: CDR1 SEHNR, CDR2 FQNEAQ (reference sequence). The table came from immunoSEQ multiplex PCR; TCRdb's copy has only in-frame clones and leaves some out. There are about 150,000 clones in the sample; roughly 92% occur only once, and 2% to 2.5% lies in the top ten. The rearrangement joins TRBV7-9 to TRBJ2-2; D gene ambiguous. Sequencing was carried out using blood. The TCR comes from a man aged 50-59 years in good health. The CDR3 loop reads CASTRRGGLNTGELFF. The CDR3 nucleotides are TGTGCCAGCACCCGGCGAGGCGGCTTAAACACCGGGGAGCTGTTTTTT.